Presented here are 30 T cell receptor beta chains from one specimen sequenced in a study of CD8 T cells in Susac syndrome. With random hexamers, reverse transcription was performed on about 0.45 to 1 ug of RNA. TCRdb reprocessed the immunoSEQ multiplex PCR reads via MiXCR and lists one record per CDR3 protein. The data show about 94,000 distinct CDR3 sequences, about 94% seen once. The sequencing input was CD4+ T cells from PBMCs. The receptor source for this set is a human donor with Susac syndrome.

The genes are TRBV20-1 and TRBJ2-2; 9 bases align to TRBD2. This CDR3 comprises 14 residues. Germline V gives CDR1 DFQATT, CDR2 SNEGSKA (reference sequence). V trimming: 4 bases; J trimming: 1 base; junction bases outside the gene matches: 1. CDR3 bases: TGCAGTGCTATTAGCGGGGGGAACACCGGGGAGCTGTTTTTT. It translates to CSAISGGNTGELFF.

The chain couples TRBV20-1 to TRBJ1-5; 12 positions agree with TRBD1. The germline V gene has CDR1 DFQATT and CDR2 SNEGSKA (reference sequence). This CDR3 region has 18 residues. V lost 5 bases to trimming and J lost 5 bases; unmatched junction nucleotides: 16. CDR3 sequence reads: CSAGDRGRSGRVDQPQHF. The CDR3 DNA follows: TGCAGTGCTGGGGACAGGGGGCGAAGTGGAAGAGTCGATCAGCCCCAGCATTTT.

V and J are TRBV30 and TRBJ2-7; TRBD1 or TRBD2 may be the D gene (5 bases each). Deletions cut 3 bases from V and 2 bases from J, with 11 bases between. The CDR3 has 13 amino acids. The germline CDR1 and CDR2 sequences are GTSNPN and SVGIG (reference sequence). The CDR3 loop reads CAWRGVPTYEQYF. In DNA form, the CDR3 reads TGTGCCTGGAGGGGGGTTCCCACCTACGAGCAGTACTTC.

The chain carries TRBV7-2 and TRBJ2-3, with D perhaps matching TRBD1 (6 bases). The CDR3 loop spans 14 amino acids. V was trimmed by 0 bases and J by 4 bases, leaving 8 bases between them. Germline V gives CDR1 SGHTA, CDR2 FQGNSA. The chain's CDR3 is CASSLARGSDTQYF. The CDR3 DNA follows: TGTGCCAGCAGCTTAGCCAGGGGCTCAGATACGCAGTATTTT.

This chain joins TRBV12-3 or TRBV12-4 and TRBJ2-5, with D unclear. Trimming shortened V by 5 bases and J by 3 bases, and 10 bases separated the two germline ends. This CDR3 contains 13 residues. CDR3 nucleotide sequence: TGTGCCAGCAGTCCCTACAGCAAAGAGACCCAGTACTTC. The encoded protein is CASSPYSKETQYF.

The rearrangement uses TRBV12-3 or TRBV12-4 and TRBJ2-3; D unclear. The germline V and J ends were trimmed by 2 bases and 9 bases, with 9 bases remaining between them. This CDR3 contains 12 residues. The DNA of the CDR3 is TGTGCCAGCAGTTTAAAGCCGAGCACGCAGTATTTT. It yields the protein CASSLKPSTQYF.

CDR3 sequence: CSATGKSYYEQYF. The DNA for the CDR3 is TGCAGTGCTACCGGAAAGAGCTACTACGAGCAGTACTTC. The gene calls are TRBV20-1 and TRBJ2-7, with D unresolved. Germline V CDR1 and CDR2: DFQATT, SNEGSKA (reference sequence). The CDR3 extends over 13 amino acids. Trimming pared 4 bases from V and 3 bases from J, leaving 13 bases between.

This chain joins TRBV3-1 and TRBJ1-2, with 9 bases matching TRBD1. The CDR3 has 15 amino acids. Germline V gene sequence: CDR1 LGHDT, CDR2 YNNKEL (reference sequence). V was pared by 5 bases and J by 4 bases, with 8 bases of the junction left unmatched. The CDR3 sequence: CASSAGTGKLYGYTF. The CDR3 region has the DNA TGTGCCAGCAGCGCCGGGACAGGGAAACTCTATGGCTACACCTTC.

This sequence joins TRBV12-3 or TRBV12-4 and TRBJ2-5; D unclear. This CDR3 region has 12 residues. Trimming pared 3 bases from V and 5 bases from J, leaving 7 bases between. This CDR3 reads CASSLKIETQYF. The CDR3 bases are TGTGCCAGCAGTTTGAAGATCGAGACCCAGTACTTC.

The J gene is TRBJ1-2, the V gene TRBV5-4; no clear D. Deletions cut 0 bases from V and 2 bases from J, with 8 bases between. The CDR3 spans 14 residues. Germline CDR1 reads SGHNT; CDR2 reads YYREEE (reference sequence). The CDR3 DNA follows: TGTGCCAGCAGCTTGGTAGGTCAGAACTATGGCTACACCTTC. Its translation: CASSLVGQNYGYTF.

The rearrangement uses TRBV6-5 and TRBJ2-1, with D tentatively TRBD2 (6 bases). This CDR3 has 13 residues. Germline lookup yields CDR1 MNHEY and CDR2 SVGAGI. Trimming pared 0 bases from V and 6 bases from J, leaving 6 bases between. The CDR3 sequence: CASSYSRGNEQFF. The DNA of the CDR3 is TGTGCCAGCAGTTACTCGCGGGGCAATGAGCAGTTCTTC.

The V gene is TRBV2, the J gene TRBJ1-5; D might be TRBD1 (6 bases). The germline V gene encodes CDR1 SNHLY and CDR2 FYNNEI. V was trimmed by 9 bases and J by 11 bases, leaving 14 bases between them. The CDR3 length is 11 residues. The CDR3 DNA sequence: TGTGCCAGTACCGACGGGGGCGCCCAGCATTTT. Its translation is CASTDGGAQHF.

V is TRBV5-4 and J is TRBJ1-6, with D possibly matching TRBD1 (6 bases). V shed 4 bases and J shed 7 bases, with 15 bases lying between them. There are 15 residues in the CDR3. Germline lookup yields CDR1 SGHNT and CDR2 YYREEE (reference sequence). The chain's CDR3 is CASSTPTGSNSPLHF. CDR3 DNA: TGTGCCAGCAGCACCCCGACAGGATCAAATTCACCCCTCCACTTT.

This rearrangement joins TRBV5-1 to TRBJ1-1, with D unresolved. Germline V lookup: CDR1 SGHRS, CDR2 YFSETQ. V was shortened by 0 bases and J by 1 base, with 4 bases between the two germline ends. This CDR3 has 13 amino acids. CDR3 residues: CASSLETNTEAFF. The CDR3 DNA reads TGCGCCAGCAGCTTGGAGACGAACACTGAAGCTTTCTTT.

The chain carries TRBV6-2 or TRBV6-3 and TRBJ1-2; a weak D match, TRBD1 (5 bases). This CDR3 has 13 residues. The germline gives CDR1 MNHEY, CDR2 SVGEGT. V gave up 0 bases and J gave up 6 bases, with 8 bases separating them. The DNA of the CDR3 is TGTGCCAGCAGTTACTCAGCGGGGGATGGCTACACCTTC. This gives the protein CASSYSAGDGYTF.

The rearrangement links TRBV18 to TRBJ2-7; 9 bases are shared with TRBD1. CDR3 size: 14 residues. The ends lost 4 bases at V and 3 bases at J; junction bases unmatched: 4. The germline V gene encodes CDR1 KGHSH and CDR2 LQKENI. The CDR3 here is CASSREGQGYEQYF. CDR3 DNA sequence: TGTGCCAGCTCACGTGAGGGACAGGGCTACGAGCAGTACTTC.

V gene TRBV5-1 combines with J gene TRBJ1-6; unclear D gene. The CDR3 has 15 residues. Germline lookup yields CDR1 SGHRS and CDR2 YFSETQ. V gave up 0 bases and J gave up 7 bases, with 11 bases separating them. This chain's CDR3 is CASSLEGISNSPLHF. For the CDR3, the DNA is TGCGCCAGCAGCTTGGAGGGCATTTCGAATTCACCCCTCCACTTT.

The rearrangement uses TRBV18 and TRBJ2-5; a weak D match, TRBD2 (5 bases). Between the trimmed V and J ends, which lost 5 bases and 4 bases, there was a span of 11 bases. Per germline, CDR1 KGHSH and CDR2 LQKENI. The CDR3 loop spans 13 amino acids. Here the CDR3 reads CASSSRGTETQYF. The CDR3 region has the DNA TGTGCCAGCTCATCTCGGGGTACAGAGACCCAGTACTTC.

The V call is TRBV6-2 or TRBV6-3, the J call TRBJ2-5; 10 bases are a match to TRBD2. This CDR3 is built from 15 residues. Germline CDR1 reads MNHEY; CDR2 reads SVGEGT. The junction had 5 bases not matched to a gene; V was cut back by 2 bases and J by 5 bases. Written as DNA, the CDR3 is TGTGCCAGCAGTTACGGCCTAGCGGGGGTTGAGACCCAGTACTTC. Translating gives CASSYGLAGVETQYF.

The CDR3 region is CSASAPLAGNTDTQYF. The CDR3 bases are TGCAGTGCTAGCGCCCCCCTAGCGGGGAACACAGATACGCAGTATTTT. The chain combines TRBV20-1 with TRBJ2-3; 9 nucleotides line up with TRBD2. The CDR3 is 16 amino acids. Germline V gives CDR1 DFQATT, CDR2 SNEGSKA (reference sequence). V shed 3 bases and J 2 bases; nucleotides not matched to a gene: 9.

CDR3 protein: CASSVRQGSYEQYF. The CDR3 nucleotides are TGTGCCAGCAGTGTACGACAGGGCTCCTACGAGCAGTACTTC. The chain joins TRBV12-3 or TRBV12-4 to TRBJ2-7; TRBD1 matches at 7 bases. This CDR3 is built from 14 residues. With 5 bases clipped from V and 0 bases from J, the junction kept 4 bases outside the gene matches.

This sequence joins TRBV7-2 and TRBJ2-4; the match to TRBD2 covers 7 bases. The V and J ends lost 5 bases and 8 bases, in that order; junction bases with no gene match: 0. Per germline, CDR1 SGHTA and CDR2 FQGNSA. The CDR3 is made up of 11 amino acids. The CDR3 is CASSREDIQYF. CDR3 in DNA: TGTGCCAGCAGCCGGGAGGACATTCAGTACTTC.

This chain joins TRBV28 and TRBJ2-7; TRBD2 might be the D (7 bases). The germline V gene encodes CDR1 MDHEN and CDR2 SYDVKM. Trimming shortened V by 10 bases and J by 1 base, and 14 bases separated the two germline ends. The CDR3 extends over 13 amino acids. The CDR3 nucleotides read TGTGCCATCTGGGGGAGGGGGTCCTACGAGCAGTACTTC. Translated: CAIWGRGSYEQYF.

The V and J genes are TRBV20-1 and TRBJ1-1; no firm D call. Trimming cost V 3 bases and J 1 base, with 12 bases left between them. Germline V gives CDR1 DFQATT, CDR2 SNEGSKA (reference sequence). The CDR3 consists of 14 residues. CDR3 in amino acids: CSASGLSRNTEAFF. CDR3 DNA: TGCAGTGCTAGTGGGCTGAGTAGGAACACTGAAGCTTTCTTT.

The chain carries TRBV20-1 and TRBJ1-5; 7 bases fit TRBD1. This CDR3 has 15 amino acids. Unmatched junction bases numbered 10, after V lost 1 base and J lost 7 bases. Per germline, CDR1 DFQATT and CDR2 SNEGSKA (reference sequence). Here the CDR3 reads CSARVGGGIVQPQHF. The CDR3 DNA reads as TGCAGTGCTAGAGTGGGAGGGGGCATTGTACAGCCCCAGCATTTT.

V usage is TRBV13 and J usage is TRBJ1-2; the match to TRBD1 covers 7 bases. The length of the CDR3 is 14 residues. Germline CDR1 and CDR2: PRHDT and FYEKMQ (reference sequence). The J segment lost 6 bases and the V segment lost 2 bases, leaving 6 bases of the junction unmatched. The CDR3 DNA follows: TGTGCCAGCAGCTTATTTGACAGGGAGAATGGCTACACCTTC. It specifies CASSLFDRENGYTF.

The chain links TRBV30 to TRBJ2-5; no clear D gene. V lost 3 bases to trimming and J lost 1 base, with 6 bases between them. The CDR3 is 12 residues long. Germline loops: CDR1 GTSNPN, CDR2 SVGIG (reference sequence). The CDR3 spells CAWRKSQETQYF. The CDR3 nucleotides read TGTGCCTGGAGGAAGTCCCAAGAGACCCAGTACTTC. Full variable domain (rest looked up from reference TRBV30 and TRBJ2-5): SQTIHQWPATLVQPVGSPLSLECTVEGTSNPNLYWYRQAAGRGLQLLFYSVGIGQISSEVPQNLSASRPQDRQFILSSKKLLLSDSGFYLCAWRKSQETQYFGPGTRLLVL.

The chain has TRBV12-3 or TRBV12-4 and TRBJ2-7; tentatively, D is TRBD1 or TRBD2 (5 bases each). The CDR3 contains 12 residues. Trimming shortened V by 6 bases and J by 3 bases, and 9 bases separated the two germline ends. The CDR3 here is CASSGTYYEQYF. CDR3 nucleotide sequence: TGTGCCAGCAGCGGGACCTACTACGAGCAGTACTTC.

This chain links TRBV29-1 with TRBJ1-2; D possibly corresponds to TRBD1 (6 bases). Between the trimmed V and J ends, which lost 6 bases and 0 bases, there was a span of 11 bases. Germline CDR1 is SQVTM and CDR2 is ANQGSEA. This CDR3 has 13 amino acids. The CDR3 DNA reads TGCAGCGTCAAACAGGGCCCTAACTATGGCTACACCTTC. Its translation is CSVKQGPNYGYTF.

This clonotype was seen just once. V usage is TRBV7-9 and J usage is TRBJ2-5; tentatively, D is TRBD1 (6 bases). The germline gives CDR1 SEHNR, CDR2 FQNEAQ (reference sequence). The CDR3 is 14 residues long. V lost 4 bases and J 5 bases, leaving 14 bases between the germline ends. The CDR3 spells CASSSTDRWETQYF. CDR3 bases: TGTGCCAGCAGCTCGACCGACAGGTGGGAGACCCAGTACTTC.